This T cell receptor (beta chain) derives from a study of tumor-infiltrating lymphocytes in primary liver carcinoma. Investigators took RNA and DNA out together from approximately 22-30 mg of unsorted bulk tissue. This clonotype came up once. Starting from approximately 0.45 ug of total RNA, TCR beta cDNA was produced with a primer in the constant region. Nested multiplex PCR, run for three rounds with slightly modified ARM-PCR, yielded TCR beta libraries. Running roughly 10 cycles apiece, the first two PCR rounds relied on TRBV1-TRBV30 forward primers together with a C-beta reverse primer. TCRdb called the multiplex PCR reads again in MiXCR, with one record for every CDR3 protein. The sample contains more than 75,000 distinct CDR3 sequences, approximately 77% of which appear only once. Trimming took 3 bases from V and 6 from J, leaving 18 bases between them. Germline CDR1 is SQVTM and CDR2 is ANQGSEA. The CDR3 runs to 14 residues.

The rearrangement links TRBV29-1 to TRBJ2-7; tentative D call: TRBD1 (6 bases). The sample taken for sequencing was liver tumor tissue from sampling region 1. The subset: tumor region T1, superior pole. This receptor was taken from a man in his forties with primary liver carcinoma and hepatitis B virus infection. The CDR3 coding sequence is TGCAGCGTTGATAAGGGGGTGGAGAAGAGCGAGCAGTACTTC. As protein: CSVDKGVEKSEQYF.